This T cell receptor (beta chain) is from a study of blood T cell repertoires in COVID-19. Study-wide context: Sites across the United States, Italy and Spain contributed samples from acute and convalescent COVID-19. The cDNA or gDNA used as material had been derived from T cells, B-cell-depleted T cells, or PBMCs.

This clone was picked up one time. Under the authors' procedure: Estimated nucleated cell counts came from reference gene primer amplification. Here immunoSEQ multiplex PCR was the method, and the copy in TCRdb shows in-frame clones only, minus some. From that table come the V and J calls and clone size; the DNA was used to work out D and trimming. The sample yields about 49,000 clones, around 83% seen once. Sequenced: peripheral blood. This sequence originates from a middle-aged man with active COVID-19.

As DNA, the CDR3 is TGCGCCAGCAGCTTGCATGCAGGGAACACTGAAGCTTTCTTT. This codes for CASSLHAGNTEAFF. The genes are TRBV5-1 and TRBJ1-1; D is ambiguous. Trimming cost V 1 base and J 1 base, with 8 bases left between them. Germline assignment: CDR1 SGHRS and CDR2 YFSETQ. This CDR3 has 14 amino acids.